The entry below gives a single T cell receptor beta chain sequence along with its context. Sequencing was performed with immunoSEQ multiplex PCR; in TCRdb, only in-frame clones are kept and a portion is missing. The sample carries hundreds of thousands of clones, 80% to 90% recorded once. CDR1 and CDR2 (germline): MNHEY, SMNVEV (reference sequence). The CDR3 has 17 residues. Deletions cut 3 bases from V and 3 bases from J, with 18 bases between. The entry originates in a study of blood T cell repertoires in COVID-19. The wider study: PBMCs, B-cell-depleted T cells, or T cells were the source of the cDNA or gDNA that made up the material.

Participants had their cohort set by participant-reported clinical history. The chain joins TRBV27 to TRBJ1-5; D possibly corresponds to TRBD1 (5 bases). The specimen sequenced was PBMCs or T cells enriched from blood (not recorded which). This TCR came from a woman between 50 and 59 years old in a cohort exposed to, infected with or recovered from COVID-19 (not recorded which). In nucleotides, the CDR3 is TGTGCCAGCAGTTTCTCTACGGGACTAACACCCAATCAGCCCCAGCATTTT. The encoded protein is CASSFSTGLTPNQPQHF.